Sequencing of this T cell receptor beta chain was carried out in a study of T cell responses to AZD1222 COVID-19 vaccine (dated by TCRdb to about 2021). With regard to the full study: AZD1222 recipients given second doses at about 4 weeks or at about 12 weeks were pooled, since spike-specific TCR depth and breadth were not found to differ between the two schedules. A total of over 230 trial participants underwent TCR sequencing, of whom around 200 received two doses of AZD1222 and 26 received two doses of the MenACWY control vaccine. Trial participants were enrolled by age into subgroups of 18-55, 56-69 and 70-plus years, and about 150, 27 and 61 TCR-sequenced participants, respectively, were included in these subgroups.

This clone was detected only once. Its antigen remains undetermined. No base qualities exist here, and no much larger clone lies one base off it. What the research found in general, with its limitations: Participants were mostly white British and included more females than males, and it was suggested by the authors that clonal diversity may have been underestimated. In the small 56-69-year group, the increase in depth fell short of significance, most likely because of low power. No day 14 peak-response samples were available, so repertoires were characterized only after the peak T cell response. Vaccine-associated CD4 TCRs spanned the whole spike protein, with dominant responses in regions 160-218 and 743-854. After two AZD1222 doses, both the breadth and the depth of spike-specific TCRs were significantly higher than at day 0 and than in MenACWY recipients. Only a handful of AZD1222 recipients were SARS-CoV-2 seropositive at baseline, limiting conclusions about previously exposed vaccinees. Reportedly, close to half of the unique spike-specific TCRs recognized epitopes lying outside the regions that are mutated in the B.1.351 and B.1.1.7 variants.

The V and J ends are trimmed by 4 bases and 6 bases, leaving 21 bases between them. The germline V gene yields KGHDR for CDR1 and SFDVKD for CDR2. Counted from cysteine to phenylalanine, this CDR3 has 17 amino acids. The entry retains the CDR3 DNA only, 51 bases that are in frame from base 1. Read against the paper, the sample's time point label means: baseline before first vaccination. Samples from vaccinated people were obtained from the UK trials COV001 and COV002, which included a single-blind randomized controlled phase 2/3 trial of AZD1222 (ChAdOx1 nCoV-19) in healthy adults. For TCRbeta chain sequencing, PBMC samples were collected from trial participants at day 0 and at day 28 after the second dose. The CDR3 regions of human TCRbeta chains were analyzed by immunosequencing. The authors processed their data as follows. TCRs in the repertoires were matched against a reference library of SARS-CoV-2-specific TCRs that had been generated with the MIRA antigen-specificity platform. Breadth was defined as the fraction of unique TCRs that were SARS-CoV-2-associated, and depth was defined as the fraction of total T cells that were SARS-CoV-2-associated. Using the MIRA data, each spike-specific TCR was mapped to the spike region that the TCR reacts to and placed in a CD4 or CD8 class. Log10-transformed breadth and depth values were compared by one-way ANOVA with Sidak's multiple comparisons tests. Entries here come from immuneACCESS through TCRdb and include only in-frame sequences with V and J called. Some clones fail to appear in such tables; in the studies checked, an unresolved V gene covers under half of the shortfall, and the cause of the remainder is unknown. V and J calls and clone size are copied from that table; D and trimming were computed from the DNA. This sample is represented by under 200,000 clones; around 92% of them were singletons. Roughly 9.8% of the sample comes from the top ten.

The sequence derives from an adult in good health. Sequenced here: peripheral blood, sampled on day 0 of AZD1222 vaccination. The rearrangement joined TRBV24-1 to TRBJ1-5; the D gene assignment is ambiguous. The DNA sequence follows: TGTGCCACCAGTGACTCCCGGACGGGAAATCTTGGTCAGCCCCAGCATTTT. It is translated as CATSDSRTGNLGQPQHF.